These T cell receptor beta chains were read from a single sample in a study of blood T cell repertoires in COVID-19. Here immunoSEQ multiplex PCR was the method, and the copy in TCRdb shows in-frame clones only, minus some. The repertoire includes 90,000 or so clones, approximately 90% of them detected once, and roughly 18% sits in the top ten. Sequencing was carried out using peripheral blood. The receptors come from an older woman with COVID-19, enrolled during active disease. Both conserved end residues are part of each CDR3. Each record gives: clone size, J gene, D gene, V gene, CDR3 DNA, CDR3 protein. D genes are given only for firm matches. Clone size is stated in some rows and not others, as once, few, many or a class when expanded.

. TRBJ2-7 . TRBV18 TGTGCCAGCTCACCTCCCGGTGGGGGCGGCGAGCAGTACTTC CASSPPGGGGEQYF
. TRBJ2-4 . TRBV11-3 TGTGCCAGCAGCTTAGGCGGGGGCGTGAACATTCAGTACTTC CASSLGGGVNIQYF
. TRBJ1-1 . TRBV27 TGTGCCAGCAGTGTCGGGGGGGTTCGGAACACTGAAGCTTTCTTT CASSVGGVRNTEAFF
once TRBJ1-5 . TRBV30 TGTGCCTGGAGTGTAGGGGTGGCGAATCAGCCCCAGCATTTT CAWSVGVANQPQHF
. TRBJ2-5 TRBD2 TRBV7-2 TGTGCCAGCAGCTTACCGGGACTAGCGGGCCCCAGGGCTCCCCAGTACTTC CASSLPGLAGPRAPQYF
once TRBJ1-5 . TRBV11-2 TGTGCCAGCAGCAGCACAGGGTCCTATCAGCCCCAGCATTTT CASSSTGSYQPQHF
. TRBJ1-1 TRBD1 TRBV3-1/TRBV3-2 TGTGCCAGCAGCCCGGGGACAGGGGGACAGAACACTGAAGCTTTCTTT CASSPGTGGQNTEAFF
. TRBJ2-7 . TRBV6-6 TGTGCCAGCAGTTACGTCCAGGGGAAGAACGAGCAGTACTTC CASSYVQGKNEQYF
once TRBJ1-1 . TRBV12-3/TRBV12-4 TGTGCCAGCAGTTTAGGTGGGCCGAAAGCTTTCTTT CASSLGGPKAFF
once TRBJ2-3 TRBD2 TRBV9 TGTGCCAGCAGCGTAGTCCCTCCGGGGGGGTCCACAGATACGCAGTATTTT CASSVVPPGGSTDTQYF
. TRBJ1-5 . TRBV30 TGTGCCTGGAACGCAGGGCCATCTTCAGGCCGCAATCAGCCCCAGCATTTT CAWNAGPSSGRNQPQHF
. TRBJ1-2 . TRBV10-3 TGTGCCACCCGACAGTCTGGCTACACCTTC CATRQSGYTF
. TRBJ2-7 TRBD1 TRBV7-2 TGTGCCAGCAGCTTGGGGACAGGGGCTTACGAGCAGTACTTC CASSLGTGAYEQYF
few TRBJ1-3 TRBD1 TRBV2 TGTGCCAGCAGTTCTCAGGGGGTTACTGGAAACACCATATATTTT CASSSQGVTGNTIYF
. TRBJ2-1 . TRBV19 TGTGCCAGTAGTATAGGGGTGGAGAGCTCCTACAATGAGCAGTTCTTC CASSIGVESSYNEQFF
. TRBJ2-1 TRBD2 TRBV18 TGTGCCAGCTCGTCCAGCGGGGGGGATTACAATGAGCAGTTCTTC CASSSSGGDYNEQFF
. TRBJ1-2 TRBD1 TRBV3-1/TRBV3-2 TGTGCCAGCAGCCAAGGTGGGACAGGGCCCTATGGCTACACCTTC CASSQGGTGPYGYTF
. TRBJ2-7 TRBD1 TRBV7-2 TGTGCCAGCAGCCGGGACAGGGGTCTACCCTACGAGCAGTACTTC CASSRDRGLPYEQYF
. TRBJ1-6 TRBD1 TRBV9 TGTGCCAGCAGCGCGACGGACAGGGGATCTTCCTATAATTCACCCCTCCACTTT CASSATDRGSSYNSPLHF
. TRBJ1-2 TRBD1 TRBV19 TGTGCCAGTAGTAGAAGGGGACAGATGATGGGCTACACCTTC CASSRRGQMMGYTF
. TRBJ2-5 TRBD2 TRBV7-2 TGTGCCAGCAGCTTATTCGCGCGGGGGGGCCAAGAGACCCAGTACTTC CASSLFARGGQETQYF
. TRBJ1-6 . TRBV7-9 TGTGCCAGCAGCTTCCGCACGGGAGGACTTGGGAATTCACCCCTCCACTTT CASSFRTGGLGNSPLHF
. TRBJ2-3 . TRBV10-3 TGTGCCATCAGTACCCAACGTGGGGGGGGGCATGCAGATACGCAGTATTTT CAISTQRGGGHADTQYF
once TRBJ1-1 . TRBV6-6 TGTGCCAGCAGTAAGCAGGGTTCCACTGAAGCTTTCTTT CASSKQGSTEAFF
once TRBJ2-5 . TRBV6-2/TRBV6-3 TGTGCCAGCAGTTACTCGAACAGCCAAGAGACCCAGTACTTC CASSYSNSQETQYF
. TRBJ2-3 . TRBV5-5 TGTGCCAGCAGACGTACAGGTCTGCAGGGAGATACGCAGTATTTT CASRRTGLQGDTQYF
. TRBJ1-2 . TRBV20-1 TGCAGTGCTAGCCAGGTCAACTTC CSASQVNF
. TRBJ1-5 . TRBV3-1/TRBV3-2 TGTGCCAGCAATCTCAGCGGTAGCAATCAGCCCCAGCATTTT CASNLSGSNQPQHF
once TRBJ1-2 TRBD1 TRBV11-2 TGTGCCAGCAGCCCCAGACAGGGATCGTTTTATGGCTACACCTTC CASSPRQGSFYGYTF
few TRBJ1-4 . TRBV4-3 TGCGCCAGCAGCCAAGACTACGGTAATGAAAAACTGTTTTTT CASSQDYGNEKLFF
. TRBJ2-1 TRBD2 TRBV4-3 TGCGCCAGCAGCCAAGATTTCGGACTAGCGTTATACAATGAGCAGTTCTTC CASSQDFGLALYNEQFF
. TRBJ1-1 TRBD1 TRBV30 TGTGCCTGGAGTGCAGGGACAGGGGAAGCTTTCTTT CAWSAGTGEAFF
. TRBJ2-7 . TRBV6-6 TGTGCCACCACGGGGTCAACCTACGAGCAGTACTTC CATTGSTYEQYF
. TRBJ1-5 . TRBV4-3 TGCGCCAGCAGCCAAGATCTCGGCAGCGTCAATCAGCCCCAGCATTTT CASSQDLGSVNQPQHF
. TRBJ1-2 . TRBV18 TGTGCCAGCTCACCGGATGGGGCAGGGCACTATGGCTACACCTTC CASSPDGAGHYGYTF
. TRBJ2-2 . TRBV27 TGTGCCAGCAGTCTAAAACAGAAAATGAACACCGGGGAGCTGTTTTTT CASSLKQKMNTGELFF
. TRBJ1-4 TRBD1 TRBV30 TGTGCCTGGAGTGCGCCAGGGGGCGGGAATGAAAAACTGTTTTTT CAWSAPGGGNEKLFF
. TRBJ1-1 . TRBV6-5 TGTGCCAGCAGACGAAACCGGGAGAACACTGAAGCTTTCTTT CASRRNRENTEAFF
. TRBJ2-5 . TRBV5-1 TGCGCCAGCAGCTTGGGCAGGGTGAAAGAGACCCAGTACTTC CASSLGRVKETQYF
. TRBJ2-2 . TRBV18 TGTGCCAGCTCACCGGACAGTTACACCGGGGAGCTGTTTTTT CASSPDSYTGELFF
. TRBJ1-2 . TRBV5-6 TGTGCCAGCAGCTTGGCGGGGAGGTCGGACTATGGCTACACCTTC CASSLAGRSDYGYTF
. TRBJ1-2 TRBD1 TRBV5-6 TGTGCCAGCAGCTCTAAGGACAGGGACTATGGCTACACCTTC CASSSKDRDYGYTF
. TRBJ1-1 . TRBV30 TGTGCCTGGAACTACCAGACCCCCGAAGCTTTCTTT CAWNYQTPEAFF
. TRBJ1-1 . TRBV6-5 TGTGCCAGCAGTTACTTAGCCAGAGCCACTGAAGCTTTCTTT CASSYLARATEAFF
. TRBJ2-5 TRBD2 TRBV7-8 TGTGCCAGCAGCGCAGGACTAGCGGGTCAGACCCAGTACTTC CASSAGLAGQTQYF
. TRBJ2-1 . TRBV19 TGTGCCAGTAGTATATACGGCGCAGGGGCCAATGAGCAGTTCTTC CASSIYGAGANEQFF